The 21 T cell receptor beta chains below come from one sample, sequenced in a study of cytomegalovirus exposure and HLA in healthy donors. The PCR made use of 60 Vbeta and 13 Jbeta primers. Generated by immunoSEQ multiplex PCR, the TCRdb table keeps only in-frame clones and is missing some. The sample gives 85,000 to 130,000 clones, 75% of which show up once; approximately 4.3% is in the top ten. Sequences were obtained from PBMCs. These receptors all come from a young woman in good health and CMV-seropositive.

The rearrangement uses TRBV4-3 and TRBJ2-1, with 9 positions matching TRBD1. Per germline, CDR1 LGHNA and CDR2 YSLEER. This CDR3 is built from 16 residues. Trimming cost V 0 bases and J 8 bases; bases outside gene matches: 8. CDR3 coding DNA: TGCGCCAGCAGCCAAGATCTCGGGGACAGGGTCTATGAGCAGTTCTTC. Translation gives CASSQDLGDRVYEQFF.

This clone appeared once. The rearrangement joins TRBV6-5 to TRBJ2-1; 9 bases match TRBD2. Per germline, CDR1 MNHEY and CDR2 SVGAGI. This CDR3 has 14 residues. V dropped 6 bases and J dropped 4; count of bases not matched to a gene: 4. CDR3 in DNA: TGTGCCAGCAGCTGGACTAGCGCTTACAATGAGCAGTTCTTC. It translates to CASSWTSAYNEQFF.

The V call is TRBV5-1, the J call TRBJ2-2, with TRBD2 matching over 7 bases. The germline V gene encodes CDR1 SGHRS and CDR2 YFSETQ. V gave up 1 base and J gave up 1 base; unmatched junction bases: 4. The CDR3 totals 16 residues. The CDR3 loop is CASSLLASGNTGELFF. The CDR3 nucleotides read TGCGCCAGCAGCTTGCTCGCTAGCGGGAACACCGGGGAGCTGTTTTTT. Variable domain in full (rest from reference TRBV5-1 and TRBJ2-2): KAGVTQTPRYLIKTRGQQVTLSCSPISGHRSVSWYQQTPGQGLQFLFEYFSETQRNKGNFPGRFSGRQFSNSRSEMNVSTLELGDSALYLCASSLLASGNTGELFFGEGSRLTVL.

This clone was seen more than once but under ten times. This chain joins TRBV6-4 and TRBJ2-1; 11 bases line up with TRBD2. This CDR3 spans 17 amino acids. The trim removed 7 bases at V and 5 bases at J, leaving 13 bases unmatched. Looked up from germline, CDR1 is MRHNA and CDR2 is SNTAGT. The CDR3 sequence is CASILHTGTSGNNEQFF. In DNA, the CDR3 is TGTGCCAGCATTCTACATACCGGGACTAGCGGTAACAATGAGCAGTTCTTC.

This chain links TRBV4-1 with TRBJ2-1; 7 bases line up with TRBD2. Per germline, CDR1 MGHRA and CDR2 YSYEKL. The CDR3 contains 15 residues. Unmatched junction bases numbered 9, after V lost 0 bases and J lost 10 bases. CDR3 sequence (DNA): TGCGCCAGCAGCCAAGAGGGGACTATCCCAATGGAGCAGTTCTTC. Protein sequence: CASSQEGTIPMEQFF.

V gene TRBV4-3 combines with J gene TRBJ2-7, with 9 nucleotides matching TRBD2. Looked up from germline, CDR1 is LGHNA and CDR2 is YSLEER. The CDR3 totals 17 residues. With 0 bases clipped from V and 4 bases from J, the junction kept 10 bases outside the gene matches. The CDR3 DNA reads as TGCGCCAGCAGCCAAGATCAGCGCGGGAGGGGATTGTACGAGCAGTACTTC. Encoded protein: CASSQDQRGRGLYEQYF.

About this clone: The junction shows a germline mismatch at one end, possibly a read error. This chain uses TRBV7-8 with TRBJ1-1; TRBD1 matches at 11 bases. The CDR3 consists of 12 residues. CDR1 SGHVS and CDR2 FQNEAQ come from the germline V gene. The CDR3, as DNA: TGTGCCAGCAGCCTGGACAGGGGGCCATGCGCCTTT. Residues: CASSLDRGPCAF.

The J gene is TRBJ1-2, the V gene TRBV5-4; 8 bases fit TRBD1. Per germline, CDR1 SGHNT and CDR2 YYREEE (reference sequence). With V trimmed by 0 bases and J by 8 bases, 6 bases remained unmatched. The CDR3 spans 14 residues. CDR3 protein: CASSLAGQGDGYTF. CDR3 in DNA: TGTGCCAGCAGCTTGGCCGGACAGGGTGACGGCTACACCTTC.

The rearrangement uses TRBV2 and TRBJ1-1; TRBD1 agrees at 7 bases. After removal of 7 bases from V and 6 bases from J, the junction contained 5 bases not matched to a gene. Germline CDR1 is SNHLY and CDR2 is FYNNEI. This CDR3 spans 12 amino acids. In DNA form, the CDR3 reads TGTGCCAGCACAGACACAGGGGCTGAAGCTTTCTTT. Translation: CASTDTGAEAFF.

The genes are TRBV19 and TRBJ2-7; 8 bases agree with TRBD2. This CDR3 spans 17 amino acids. Looked up from germline, CDR1 is LNHDA and CDR2 is SQIVND (reference sequence). J was trimmed by 3 bases and V by 7 bases; bases with no gene match: 17. CDR3 sequence reads: CASTPSAPGTRGYEQYF. CDR3 DNA sequence: TGTGCCAGTACCCCATCGGCCCCCGGGACTAGGGGCTACGAGCAGTACTTC.

The genes are TRBV27 and TRBJ2-2; no firm D call. The CDR3 consists of 14 residues. Germline values: CDR1 MNHEY, CDR2 SMNVEV (reference sequence). V dropped 3 bases and J dropped 1 base, with 6 bases sitting between them. CDR3 nucleotides: TGTGCCAGCAGTTTTTCACAGAACACCGGGGAGCTGTTTTTT. This encodes CASSFSQNTGELFF.

This chain joins TRBV6-6 and TRBJ2-7, with TRBD1 identical over 9 bases. The CDR3 sequence is 15 residues long. Trimming took 2 bases from V and 3 from J; bases not matched to a gene: 5. CDR1 and CDR2 from the germline V gene are MNHNY and SVGAGI (reference sequence). This CDR3 is CASSYVPTGGYEQYF. For the CDR3, the DNA is TGTGCCAGCAGTTACGTCCCGACAGGGGGCTACGAGCAGTACTTC.

This chain's CDR3 is CASSLNGVQETQYF. The CDR3 nucleotides are TGTGCCAGCAGCTTAAACGGAGTCCAAGAGACCCAGTACTTC. The chain couples TRBV7-3 to TRBJ2-5; the D is unclear. Germline V gives CDR1 SGHTA, CDR2 FQGTGA. The CDR3 extends over 14 amino acids. V lost 1 base and J 1 base, leaving 7 bases between the germline ends.

The chain couples TRBV7-3 to TRBJ2-3; a possible D gene is TRBD2 (6 bases). This CDR3 region has 15 residues. Trimming took 1 base from V and 0 from J, leaving 8 bases between them. Germline values: CDR1 SGHTA, CDR2 FQGTGA. CDR3 residues: CASSLMSGSTDTQYF. The CDR3, as DNA: TGTGCCAGCAGCTTAATGAGCGGGAGCACAGATACGCAGTATTTT.

This CDR3 reads CASSLRSPGQAARNEAFF. CDR3 sequence (DNA): TGTGCCAGCAGCTTAAGAAGCCCGGGACAGGCCGCCCGAAATGAAGCTTTCTTT. The chain is built from TRBV7-3 and TRBJ1-1; 8 bases are a match to TRBD1. The CDR3 has 18 amino acids. Germline V gene lookup returns CDR1 SGHTA and CDR2 FQGTGA. The ends lost 1 base at V and 7 bases at J; junction bases unmatched: 17.

For the CDR3, the DNA is TGTGCCAGCTCACCACCGACCGGGACAGGGGGATTCTACGAGCAGTACTTC. Protein sequence: CASSPPTGTGGFYEQYF. The chain uses TRBV18 and TRBJ2-7, with 11 bases aligning to TRBD1. Germline CDR1 KGHSH, CDR2 LQKENI. V trimming: 0 bases; J trimming: 3 bases; junction bases outside the gene matches: 7. The CDR3 totals 17 residues.

The chain has TRBV6-5 and TRBJ2-7; a weak D match, TRBD1 (6 bases). The CDR3 sequence is 13 residues long. Trimming removed 6 bases at V and 2 bases at J, with 11 bases between. CDR1 is MNHEY, CDR2 SVGAGI, per germline. The CDR3 spells CASRTGFTYEQYF. Written as DNA, the CDR3 is TGTGCCAGCAGAACAGGGTTCACCTACGAGCAGTACTTC.

The rearrangement links TRBV4-2 to TRBJ2-3; 11 bases match TRBD2. The CDR3 is 16 amino acids. V shed 6 bases, J shed 0 bases, and the junction held 5 bases outside the gene matches. Germline V gene sequence: CDR1 LGHNA, CDR2 YNFKEQ. The CDR3 here is CASSRLAGGSTDTQYF. CDR3 sequence (DNA): TGTGCCAGCAGTCGATTAGCGGGAGGGAGCACAGATACGCAGTATTTT.

This clone was recorded only once. The chain recombines TRBV18 with TRBJ2-7; 11 bases fit TRBD2. Trimming removed 1 base from V and 6 bases from J; junction bases left unmatched: 5. Germline lookup yields CDR1 KGHSH and CDR2 LQKENI. CDR3 size: 15 residues. The DNA of the CDR3 is TGTGCCAGCTCACCACTCCTAGCGGGAGGTTTCGAGCAGTACTTC. This codes for CASSPLLAGGFEQYF.

V is TRBV28 and J is TRBJ1-1; TRBD1 agrees at 7 bases. The germline CDR1 and CDR2 sequences are MDHEN and SYDVKM. The CDR3 covers 10 residues. Trimming cost V 7 bases and J 8 bases; bases outside gene matches: 1. The CDR3 spells CASTDREAFF. DNA of the CDR3: TGTGCCAGCACGGACAGGGAAGCTTTCTTT. The full variable domain, with the rest looked up from reference TRBV28 and TRBJ1-1, is DVKVTQSSRYLVKRTGEKVFLECVQDMDHENMFWYRQDPGLGLRLIYFSYDVKMKEKGDIPEGYSVSREKKERFSLILESASTNQTSMYLCASTDREAFFGQGTRLTVV.

The chain joins TRBV7-6 to TRBJ1-1; D ambiguous. Germline V CDR1 and CDR2: SGHVS, FNYEAQ. The V gene lost 7 bases and the J gene lost 1 base, with 10 bases spanning the gap. CDR3 length equals 13 residues. The CDR3 DNA reads TGTGCCAGCACCCGAGATCAGAACACTGAAGCTTTCTTT. Amino acid sequence: CASTRDQNTEAFF.